Each of the 22 T cell receptor beta chains below was sequenced from the same sample in a study of cytomegalovirus exposure and HLA in healthy donors. The PCR used 60 Vbeta and 13 Jbeta primers. TCRdb's table, derived via immunoSEQ multiplex PCR, lists solely in-frame clones and lacks some. In the table there are 200,000 or so clones, roughly four fifths of which are singletons. The specimen was PBMCs. These receptors were collected from a woman aged 40 to 49 in good health and CMV-seronegative.

The chain recombines TRBV29-1 with TRBJ2-1, with TRBD1 as a possible D gene (5 bases). V dropped 2 bases and J dropped 3 bases, with 11 bases sitting between them. CDR1 and CDR2 from the germline V gene are SQVTM and ANQGSEA. The CDR3 is 14 residues long. The CDR3 nucleotides read TGCAGCGTTGAAATGACAGTCATCTACAATGAGCAGTTCTTC. Translation: CSVEMTVIYNEQFF.

This clone was observed a few times. The chain is built from TRBV6-1 and TRBJ1-4; TRBD1 might be the D (6 bases). The CDR3 runs 13 residues. CDR1 MNHNS and CDR2 SASEGT come from the germline V gene. V dropped 9 bases and J dropped 6 bases, with 14 bases sitting between them. CDR3 sequence: CASSAGGHEKLFF. DNA for the CDR3: TGTGCCAGTTCCGCGGGGGGGCATGAAAAACTGTTTTTT.

This sequence joins TRBV9 and TRBJ2-2; 15 bases line up with TRBD2. The ends lost 4 bases at V and 3 bases at J; junction bases unmatched: 7. Per the germline V gene, CDR1 is SGDLS and CDR2 is YYNGEE. The CDR3 length is 18 residues. The CDR3 nucleotides are TGTGCCAGCAGCCCAGGACTAGCGGGAGGGCCCGACACCGGGGAGCTGTTTTTT. It codes for CASSPGLAGGPDTGELFF.

The chain couples TRBV18 to TRBJ2-1; 13 bases match TRBD2. J lost 6 bases, V lost 2 bases, and 1 base had no gene match. The CDR3 spans 15 residues. Per germline, CDR1 KGHSH and CDR2 LQKENI. The CDR3 here is CASSPGTSGINEQFF. In DNA form, the CDR3 reads TGTGCCAGCTCACCAGGGACTAGCGGGATCAATGAGCAGTTCTTC. The full variable domain, rest sourced from reference TRBV18 and TRBJ2-1, is NAGVMQNPRHLVRRRGQEARLRCSPMKGHSHVYWYRQLPEEGLKFMVYLQKENIIDESGMPKERFSAEFPKEGPSILRIQQVVRGDSAAYFCASSPGTSGINEQFFGPGTRLTVL.

The CDR3 nucleotides read TGCGCCAGCAGCCTCGCAGGGCCTGGGGCCAACGTCCTGACTTTC. The encoded protein is CASSLAGPGANVLTF. The chain couples TRBV5-1 to TRBJ2-6; D is possibly TRBD1 (5 bases). The germline gives CDR1 SGHRS, CDR2 YFSETQ. Trimming took off 4 bases at V and 2 bases at J, with 10 bases between the two ends. The CDR3 is 15 residues long.

DNA for the CDR3: TGTGCCAGCAGCGTATCGGGACAGGGGGTTATTCTACACGAGCAGTACTTC. Its protein product is CASSVSGQGVILHEQYF. This chain connects TRBV13 to TRBJ2-7, with 11 nucleotides matching TRBD1. After removal of 5 bases from V and 5 bases from J, the junction contained 14 bases not matched to a gene. Germline values: CDR1 PRHDT, CDR2 FYEKMQ (reference sequence). The CDR3 is 17 residues long. Looking up the rest from reference TRBV13 and TRBJ2-7 gives the full variable domain: AAGVIQSPRHLIKEKRETATLKCYPIPRHDTVYWYQQGPGQDPQFLISFYEKMQSDKGSIPDRFSAQQFSDYHSELNMSSLELGDSALYFCASSVSGQGVILHEQYFGPGTRLTVT.

V usage is TRBV10-3 and J usage is TRBJ2-7; 8 bases match TRBD2. Germline V gene data show CDR1 as ENHRY and CDR2 as SYGVKD. The CDR3 is made up of 16 amino acids. V shed 5 bases and J 6 bases; nucleotides not matched to a gene: 15. CDR3 sequence reads: CAISPVSGRGVGEQYF. In DNA form, the CDR3 reads TGTGCCATCAGTCCTGTGAGCGGGAGAGGTGTAGGCGAGCAGTACTTC.

V and J are TRBV7-9 and TRBJ2-7; 7 bases match TRBD2. Losses at the gene ends were 6 bases for V and 5 bases for J; bases not matched to a gene: 16. Germline V gene sequence: CDR1 SEHNR, CDR2 FQNEAQ (reference sequence). The length of the CDR3 is 16 residues. Written as DNA, the CDR3 is TGTGCCAGCAGTCGCCTCGGGGTGGGAGGGCCCCACGAGCAGTACTTC. Translation: CASSRLGVGGPHEQYF.

The chain combines TRBV7-9 with TRBJ2-1; 10 positions agree with TRBD2. V lost 2 bases and J lost 7; bases outside the gene matches: 5. The germline V gene has CDR1 SEHNR and CDR2 FQNEAQ (reference sequence). There are 15 residues in the CDR3. The CDR3 bases are TGTGCCAGCAGCTTACATCTAGCGGGAGTTAATGAGCAGTTCTTC. The encoded protein is CASSLHLAGVNEQFF.

The J gene is TRBJ2-3, the V gene TRBV5-4, with TRBD2 matching over 16 bases. Unmatched junction bases numbered 11, after V lost 1 base and J lost 6 bases. Germline CDR1 is SGHNT and CDR2 is YYREEE (reference sequence). The CDR3 is 19 amino acids. The CDR3 nucleotides read TGTGCCAGCAGCTTGAGGTTCGGGACTAGCGGGAGGGCAAGGGATACGCAGTATTTT. It codes for CASSLRFGTSGRARDTQYF.

J is TRBJ2-1 and V is TRBV28; 7 nucleotides match TRBD1. CDR1 and CDR2 from the germline V gene are MDHEN and SYDVKM. Trimming at V came to 3 bases and at J to 9 bases, leaving 2 bases not matched to a gene. This CDR3 comprises 12 residues. In nucleotides, the CDR3 is TGTGCCAGCAGTTTGACAGGGACTGAGCAGTTCTTC. Amino acids: CASSLTGTEQFF.

The rearrangement uses TRBV27 and TRBJ1-5; 8 bases are a match to TRBD1. The ends lost 6 bases at V and 6 bases at J; junction bases unmatched: 16. The CDR3 is 17 amino acids. Germline V gene data show CDR1 as MNHEY and CDR2 as SMNVEV (reference sequence). The chain's CDR3 is CASRPRTGTNKGQPQHF. CDR3 nucleotides: TGTGCCAGCAGACCGAGGACAGGGACGAATAAGGGTCAGCCCCAGCATTTT.

This clone was picked up one time. The genes are TRBV27 and TRBJ2-7; D remains unclear. The CDR3 extends over 14 amino acids. Trimming shortened V by 0 bases and J by 2 bases, and 8 bases separated the two germline ends. The germline CDR1 and CDR2 sequences are MNHEY and SMNVEV (reference sequence). In DNA form, the CDR3 reads TGTGCCAGCAGTTTATCGTCAGGCCCCTACGAGCAGTACTTC. It translates to CASSLSSGPYEQYF.

The V call is TRBV28, the J call TRBJ2-7; 8 positions match TRBD2. CDR1 is MDHEN and CDR2 is SYDVKM in the germline V gene. The CDR3 loop spans 19 amino acids. The V gene end was trimmed by 7 bases and the J gene end by 3 bases; junction bases not matched to a gene: 23. The CDR3 region has the DNA TGTGCCAGCACCTCCTGGGGGCGTGATGGACTAGCCGGGCTCTACGAGCAGTACTTC. It is translated as CASTSWGRDGLAGLYEQYF.

The V gene is TRBV19, the J gene TRBJ2-7; tentatively, D is TRBD1 (6 bases). Germline assignment: CDR1 LNHDA and CDR2 SQIVND (reference sequence). The germline V and J ends were trimmed by 5 bases and 5 bases, with 13 bases remaining between them. This CDR3 spans 13 amino acids. In DNA form, the CDR3 reads TGTGCCAGTAGTTCAACAGGGATCAACGAGCAGTACTTC. Protein: CASSSTGINEQYF.

This clone has only one observation. The genes are TRBV7-3 and TRBJ2-1; 14 bases fit TRBD2. V was pared by 5 bases and J by 8 bases, with 2 bases of the junction left unmatched. Per germline, CDR1 SGHTA and CDR2 FQGTGA. CDR3 size: 14 residues. The CDR3 protein is CASSQGLAGDEQFF. CDR3 sequence (DNA): TGTGCCAGCAGCCAGGGACTAGCGGGAGATGAGCAGTTCTTC.

V usage is TRBV29-1 and J usage is TRBJ1-2; D remains ambiguous. The CDR3 covers 11 residues. The germline V gene encodes CDR1 SQVTM and CDR2 ANQGSEA. The germline V and J ends were trimmed by 6 bases and 6 bases, with 11 bases remaining between them. The CDR3 here is CSVPQEDGYTF. CDR3 DNA sequence: TGCAGCGTCCCCCAGGAGGATGGCTACACCTTC.

V and J are TRBV10-3 and TRBJ2-7; 7 positions agree with TRBD1. Unmatched junction bases numbered 6, after V lost 6 bases and J lost 1 base. The CDR3 is 14 amino acids. Germline assignment: CDR1 ENHRY and CDR2 SYGVKD. Here the CDR3 reads CAIRSGTESYEQYF. The CDR3 coding sequence is TGTGCCATCAGGTCAGGGACAGAGTCCTACGAGCAGTACTTC.

V is TRBV11-2 and J is TRBJ1-6, with 7 positions matching TRBD1. The length of the CDR3 is 18 residues. Germline CDR1 reads SGHAT; CDR2 reads FQNNGV. V was pared by 5 bases and J by 9 bases, with 19 bases of the junction left unmatched. The CDR3 reads CASSLLPGTDSWGSPLHF. The CDR3 bases are TGTGCCAGCAGCCTCCTGCCGGGGACAGACTCCTGGGGTTCACCCCTCCACTTT.

This chain connects TRBV6-6 to TRBJ2-7; 8 positions agree with TRBD1. The CDR3 has 13 residues. V lost 7 bases, J lost 1 base, and 3 bases stayed unmatched. The germline V gene has CDR1 MNHNY and CDR2 SVGAGI (reference sequence). Written as DNA, the CDR3 is TGTGCCAGCAACCGACAGGGGTCCTACGAGCAGTACTTC. Translating gives CASNRQGSYEQYF.

Details on this clone: The same CDR3 is also encoded by other DNA sequences in this sample. The chain is built from TRBV5-1 and TRBJ1-6; weak D call: TRBD1 (5 bases). Trimming took 0 bases from V and 9 from J, leaving 10 bases between them. CDR1 is SGHRS and CDR2 is YFSETQ in the germline V gene. The CDR3 is made up of 14 amino acids. The CDR3 spells CASSLAGMGSPLHF. The CDR3 nucleotides read TGCGCCAGCAGCTTGGCAGGGATGGGTTCACCCCTCCACTTT.

The V gene is TRBV15, the J gene TRBJ1-1, with D possibly being TRBD1 (6 bases). Germline CDR1 is LNHNV and CDR2 is YYDKDF (reference sequence). V shed 0 bases and J shed 6 bases, with 20 bases lying between them. The CDR3 is made up of 17 amino acids. DNA for the CDR3: TGTGCCACCAGCAGAGATTCGTCAGGGCCAGGGGTCGCTGAAGCTTTCTTT. It encodes CATSRDSSGPGVAEAFF.